Listed below are T cell receptor beta chains from one sample, sequenced in a study of T cell responses to AZD1222 COVID-19 vaccine. The method was immunoSEQ multiplex PCR; TCRdb's version includes in-frame clones alone and lacks a portion of them. The table lists about 120,000 clones, less than 90% of them singletons. The starting material was peripheral blood, obtained on day 0 of AZD1222 vaccination. The receptor source for this set is an adult in good health. Each CDR3 is given without its conserved first and last residue. Each record gives: V gene, clone size, D gene, J gene, CDR3 protein. The D gene is left open where the match is weak. Only part of the rows carry a size: once, few, many, or a class if the clone is expanded.

V: TRBV12-5
size: -
D: -
J: TRBJ2-2
CDR3: ASGAFGNTGELF

V: TRBV5-5
size: -
D: TRBD2
J: TRBJ2-5
CDR3: ASSLAISGGTQETQY

V: TRBV3-1/TRBV3-2
size: few
D: -
J: TRBJ2-5
CDR3: ASSQAGSGKETQY

V: TRBV7-6
size: -
D: TRBD2
J: TRBJ2-1
CDR3: ASSSLTSGGPSYNEQF

V: TRBV20-1
size: -
D: -
J: TRBJ1-5
CDR3: SASNRANNQPQH

V: TRBV6-5
size: -
D: -
J: TRBJ1-1
CDR3: ASIKYSNTEAF

V: TRBV11-2
size: -
D: -
J: TRBJ1-1
CDR3: ASSTSTVRVTDTEAF

V: TRBV19
size: -
D: -
J: TRBJ1-1
CDR3: ASSFPSGTTAEAF

V: TRBV6-6
size: once
D: -
J: TRBJ1-2
CDR3: ASSPKGTTGYGYT

V: TRBV7-9
size: -
D: -
J: TRBJ1-6
CDR3: ASSLSDSPLH

V: TRBV30
size: -
D: -
J: TRBJ1-1
CDR3: AWKLFRGTEAF

V: TRBV27
size: -
D: -
J: TRBJ1-6
CDR3: ASSLIARANSPLH

V: TRBV7-9
size: few
D: -
J: TRBJ1-5
CDR3: ASSGRDQPQH

V: TRBV5-5
size: few
D: -
J: TRBJ1-2
CDR3: ASSLGIPRVDGYT

V: TRBV10-1
size: -
D: -
J: TRBJ2-7
CDR3: ASSGQGNEQY

V: TRBV19
size: -
D: TRBD1
J: TRBJ2-7
CDR3: ASSISGQGIYEQY

V: TRBV12-3/TRBV12-4
size: -
D: -
J: TRBJ1-5
CDR3: ASSRAQGQPQH

V: TRBV6-5
size: -
D: -
J: TRBJ1-1
CDR3: ASTPSGSYTEAF

V: TRBV27
size: -
D: -
J: TRBJ2-7
CDR3: ASSNGNAGAEQY

V: TRBV24-1
size: -
D: -
J: TRBJ1-1
CDR3: ATSDFVPSRCATEAF

V: TRBV6-5
size: -
D: TRBD1
J: TRBJ1-2
CDR3: ASSTTGAGGYT

V: TRBV18
size: -
D: TRBD2
J: TRBJ2-7
CDR3: ASSPPIAGDYEQY

V: TRBV4-1
size: -
D: -
J: TRBJ1-2
CDR3: ASSQDVGIYGYT

V: TRBV14
size: -
D: TRBD1
J: TRBJ1-1
CDR3: ASSQDRTGWTEAF

V: TRBV7-9
size: -
D: -
J: TRBJ1-1
CDR3: ASSLQGQNTEAF

V: TRBV7-9
size: -
D: TRBD1
J: TRBJ1-3
CDR3: ANTGGYSGNTIY

V: TRBV10-3
size: -
D: -
J: TRBJ2-1
CDR3: AISESASANEQF

V: TRBV7-5
size: -
D: -
J: TRBJ1-2
CDR3: VRRLGGGRDIGYT

V: TRBV4-1
size: -
D: -
J: TRBJ2-7
CDR3: ASSHKGRGWEQY

V: TRBV2
size: -
D: -
J: TRBJ2-7
CDR3: ASSVSAGRYEQY

V: TRBV6-6
size: few
D: -
J: TRBJ1-2
CDR3: ASSTLGGTMSGYT

V: TRBV24-1
size: -
D: -
J: TRBJ1-2
CDR3: ATSATPYGYT

V: TRBV7-9
size: -
D: TRBD1
J: TRBJ1-4
CDR3: ASSSDRGSEKLF

V: TRBV27
size: -
D: TRBD1
J: TRBJ2-7
CDR3: ASSLGTEYEQY

V: TRBV19
size: -
D: -
J: TRBJ1-1
CDR3: ASRSGATEAF

V: TRBV30
size: -
D: -
J: TRBJ1-5
CDR3: AWSVRRNQPQH

V: TRBV11-2
size: few
D: -
J: TRBJ1-1
CDR3: ASRDPLNTEAF

V: TRBV29-1
size: -
D: TRBD1
J: TRBJ2-7
CDR3: SVEGQGYEQY

V: TRBV18
size: -
D: -
J: TRBJ1-3
CDR3: ASSPPGGTAGNTIY

V: TRBV4-1
size: -
D: -
J: TRBJ1-2
CDR3: ASSPGGRGPNYGYT

V: TRBV25-1
size: -
D: -
J: TRBJ1-4
CDR3: ASSEEGLTRTNEKLF

V: TRBV29-1
size: -
D: -
J: TRBJ1-1
CDR3: SVQGVVGAF

V: TRBV27
size: -
D: TRBD1
J: TRBJ1-2
CDR3: ASRPGGNYGYT

V: TRBV6-6
size: -
D: TRBD2
J: TRBJ2-7
CDR3: ASSPRAWSLAGAYEQY

V: TRBV3-1/TRBV3-2
size: -
D: TRBD1
J: TRBJ2-2
CDR3: ASSQDRGQTGELF

V: TRBV10-3
size: few
D: TRBD1
J: TRBJ1-5
CDR3: AIRGTGKGQPQH

V: TRBV14
size: -
D: -
J: TRBJ2-3
CDR3: ASSQDIAALTDTQY

V: TRBV5-4
size: -
D: -
J: TRBJ1-6
CDR3: AERPGPPNNGSPLH